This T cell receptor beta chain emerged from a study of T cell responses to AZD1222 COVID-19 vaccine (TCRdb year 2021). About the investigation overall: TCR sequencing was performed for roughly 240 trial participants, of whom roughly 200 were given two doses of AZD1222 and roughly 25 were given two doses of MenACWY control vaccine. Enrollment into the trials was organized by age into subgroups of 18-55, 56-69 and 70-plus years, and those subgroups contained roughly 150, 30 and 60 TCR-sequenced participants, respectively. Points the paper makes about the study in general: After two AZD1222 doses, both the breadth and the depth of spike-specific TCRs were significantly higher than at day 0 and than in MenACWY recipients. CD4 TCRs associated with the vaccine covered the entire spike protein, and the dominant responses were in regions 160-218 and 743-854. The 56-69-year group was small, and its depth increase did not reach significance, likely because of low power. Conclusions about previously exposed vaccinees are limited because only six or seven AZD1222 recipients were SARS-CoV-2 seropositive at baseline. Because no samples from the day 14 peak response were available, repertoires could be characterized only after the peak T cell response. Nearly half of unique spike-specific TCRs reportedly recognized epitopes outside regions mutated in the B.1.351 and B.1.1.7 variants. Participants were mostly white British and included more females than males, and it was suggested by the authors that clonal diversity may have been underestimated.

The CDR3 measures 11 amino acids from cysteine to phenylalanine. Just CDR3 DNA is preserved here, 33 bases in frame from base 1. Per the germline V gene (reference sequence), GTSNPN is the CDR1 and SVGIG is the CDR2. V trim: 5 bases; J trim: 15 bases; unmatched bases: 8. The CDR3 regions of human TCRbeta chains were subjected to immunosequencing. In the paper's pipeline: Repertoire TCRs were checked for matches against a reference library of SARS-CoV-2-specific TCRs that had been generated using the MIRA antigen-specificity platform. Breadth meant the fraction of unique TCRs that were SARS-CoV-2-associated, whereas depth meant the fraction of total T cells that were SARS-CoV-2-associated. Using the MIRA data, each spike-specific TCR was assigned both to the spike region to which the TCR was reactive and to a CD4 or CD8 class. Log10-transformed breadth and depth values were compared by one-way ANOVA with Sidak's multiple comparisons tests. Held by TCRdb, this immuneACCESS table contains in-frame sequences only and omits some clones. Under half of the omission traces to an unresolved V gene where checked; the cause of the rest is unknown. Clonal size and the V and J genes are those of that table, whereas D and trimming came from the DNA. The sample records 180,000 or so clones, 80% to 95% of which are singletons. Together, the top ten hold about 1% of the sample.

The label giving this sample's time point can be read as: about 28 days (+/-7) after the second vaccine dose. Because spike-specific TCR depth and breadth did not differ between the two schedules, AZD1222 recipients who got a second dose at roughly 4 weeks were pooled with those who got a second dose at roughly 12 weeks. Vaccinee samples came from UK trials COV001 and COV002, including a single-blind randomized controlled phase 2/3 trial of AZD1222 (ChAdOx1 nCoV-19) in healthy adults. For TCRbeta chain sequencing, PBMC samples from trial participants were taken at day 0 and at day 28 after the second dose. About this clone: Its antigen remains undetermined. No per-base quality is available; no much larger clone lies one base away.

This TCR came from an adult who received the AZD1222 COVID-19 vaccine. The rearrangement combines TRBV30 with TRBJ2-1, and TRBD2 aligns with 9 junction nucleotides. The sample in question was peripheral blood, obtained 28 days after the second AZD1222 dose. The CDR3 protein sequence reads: CAWHSSGARFF. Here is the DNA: TGTGCCTGGCACTCTAGCGGGGCCAGGTTCTTC.